A selection of T cell receptor beta chains follows, all from one sample in a study of breast tumors, draining lymph nodes, adjacent tissues. TCRdb re-called the multiplex PCR reads through MiXCR, storing one row per CDR3 protein. The sample lists roughly 130,000 distinct CDR3 sequences, less than 20% occurring once. Sequencing was performed on axillary lymph node tissue. Every receptor here comes from a female donor with breast cancer. Some clones in this sample may be carry-over from other donors' samples. Both conserved end residues are part of each CDR3. The order of the fields is D gene, V gene, clone size, J gene, CDR3 DNA, CDR3 protein. D genes are given only for firm matches. Only some rows state a clone size, as once, few, many or a class for expanded clones.

d_call: -
v_call: TRBV7-8
clone_size: many
j_call: TRBJ2-3
cdr3_nt: TGTGCCAGCACCTCGGGTCATACGCAGTATTTT
cdr3_aa: CASTSGHTQYF

d_call: TRBD2
v_call: TRBV11-1
clone_size: -
j_call: TRBJ2-2
cdr3_nt: TGTGCCAGCAGCTCACAGCGGGGGTGGGACACCGGGGAGCTGTTTTTT
cdr3_aa: CASSSQRGWDTGELFF

d_call: -
v_call: TRBV2
clone_size: many
j_call: TRBJ2-7
cdr3_nt: TGTGCCCCAGGGGCTAGCGGAGAGCGCTCCTACGAGCAGTACTTC
cdr3_aa: CAPGASGERSYEQYF

d_call: TRBD1
v_call: TRBV7-9
clone_size: many
j_call: TRBJ2-5
cdr3_nt: TGTGCCAGCAGCTTAGGGACAGGGATCGAAGAGACCCAGTACTTC
cdr3_aa: CASSLGTGIEETQYF

d_call: -
v_call: TRBV20-1
clone_size: many
j_call: TRBJ1-2
cdr3_nt: TGCAGTGCCAACAAGGGAAATGGCTACACCTTC
cdr3_aa: CSANKGNGYTF

d_call: -
v_call: TRBV9
clone_size: many
j_call: TRBJ1-2
cdr3_nt: TGTGCCAGCAGCGTAGCCTCCAGCTATGGCTACACCTTC
cdr3_aa: CASSVASSYGYTF

d_call: -
v_call: TRBV28
clone_size: -
j_call: TRBJ1-3
cdr3_nt: TGTGCCAGCAGAACCACGATCGGACCCATCTCTGGAAACACCATATATTTT
cdr3_aa: CASRTTIGPISGNTIYF

d_call: TRBD2
v_call: TRBV28
clone_size: many
j_call: TRBJ2-3
cdr3_nt: TGTGCCAGCAGTTTAGGTAGCGGGAGTACAGATACGCAGTATTTT
cdr3_aa: CASSLGSGSTDTQYF

d_call: -
v_call: TRBV19
clone_size: many
j_call: TRBJ1-2
cdr3_nt: TGTGCCAGTAGGTTGGGTCCGTATGGCTACACCTTC
cdr3_aa: CASRLGPYGYTF

d_call: -
v_call: TRBV20-1
clone_size: many
j_call: TRBJ2-7
cdr3_nt: TGCAGTGCAGAGGGCACCGAGCAGTACTTC
cdr3_aa: CSAEGTEQYF

d_call: TRBD1
v_call: TRBV14
clone_size: few
j_call: TRBJ2-3
cdr3_nt: TGTGCCAGCAGCCAAGCATCAGGGGGAAGCACAGATACGCAGTATTTT
cdr3_aa: CASSQASGGSTDTQYF

d_call: -
v_call: TRBV6-6
clone_size: many
j_call: TRBJ1-2
cdr3_nt: TGTGCCAGCAGGAGCCGAGGTACTGGCTACACCTTC
cdr3_aa: CASRSRGTGYTF

d_call: -
v_call: TRBV28
clone_size: -
j_call: TRBJ2-3
cdr3_nt: TGTGCCAGCAGTTTTGGGGGTCCAGATACGCAGTATTTT
cdr3_aa: CASSFGGPDTQYF

d_call: -
v_call: TRBV7-9
clone_size: -
j_call: TRBJ1-1
cdr3_nt: TGTGCCAGCACCGTGACAGAAATGAACACTGAAGCTTTCTTT
cdr3_aa: CASTVTEMNTEAFF

d_call: -
v_call: TRBV7-9
clone_size: many
j_call: TRBJ2-3
cdr3_nt: TGTGCCAGCAGCTCAGACCAACCGGGCACAGATACGCAGTATTTT
cdr3_aa: CASSSDQPGTDTQYF

d_call: TRBD2
v_call: TRBV20-1
clone_size: many
j_call: TRBJ2-7
cdr3_nt: TGCAGTGCCGCCTGGACTAGCGGGAGGGCTAGGTACGAGCAGTACTTC
cdr3_aa: CSAAWTSGRARYEQYF

d_call: TRBD2
v_call: TRBV6-5
clone_size: many
j_call: TRBJ2-3
cdr3_nt: TGTGCCAGCAGACGCGGACTAGGGCTCACAGATACGCAGTATTTT
cdr3_aa: CASRRGLGLTDTQYF

d_call: -
v_call: TRBV9
clone_size: many
j_call: TRBJ2-1
cdr3_nt: TGTGCCAGCAGCGTAGTAGCCAATGAGCAGTTCTTC
cdr3_aa: CASSVVANEQFF

d_call: -
v_call: TRBV7-6
clone_size: many
j_call: TRBJ2-3
cdr3_nt: TGTGCCAGCAGCTTTTCGGGGATAAGCACAGATACGCAGTATTTT
cdr3_aa: CASSFSGISTDTQYF

d_call: -
v_call: TRBV3-1
clone_size: -
j_call: TRBJ1-3
cdr3_nt: TGTGCCAGCAGCCAAAGGGACTCTGGAAACACCATATATTTT
cdr3_aa: CASSQRDSGNTIYF

d_call: TRBD1
v_call: TRBV4-1
clone_size: -
j_call: TRBJ2-5
cdr3_nt: TGCGCCAGCAGCCAAGCGCCCGGCACCGGGACAGAACAAGAGACCCAGTACTTC
cdr3_aa: CASSQAPGTGTEQETQYF

d_call: -
v_call: TRBV14
clone_size: many
j_call: TRBJ1-2
cdr3_nt: TGTGCCAGCAGCCCTCAGGCAAACTATGGCTACACCTTC
cdr3_aa: CASSPQANYGYTF

d_call: TRBD1
v_call: TRBV20-1
clone_size: few
j_call: TRBJ1-2
cdr3_nt: TGCAGTGCCAAGACAGGGTTTGACTATGGCTACACCTTC
cdr3_aa: CSAKTGFDYGYTF

d_call: -
v_call: TRBV12-3/TRBV12-4
clone_size: -
j_call: TRBJ2-4
cdr3_nt: TGTGCCAGCAGTTCCATGGACAGTCTAGCCAAAAACATTCAGTACTTC
cdr3_aa: CASSSMDSLAKNIQYF

d_call: -
v_call: TRBV20-1
clone_size: many
j_call: TRBJ1-4
cdr3_nt: TGCAGTGCTAGAGATGGACAGTTTAATGAAAAACTGTTTTTT
cdr3_aa: CSARDGQFNEKLFF

d_call: -
v_call: TRBV6-2/TRBV6-3
clone_size: many
j_call: TRBJ2-7
cdr3_nt: TGTGCCAGCTCGGGAGTAAGGCGGGGCCCCTACGAGCAGTACTTC
cdr3_aa: CASSGVRRGPYEQYF

d_call: TRBD2
v_call: TRBV20-1
clone_size: many
j_call: TRBJ2-3
cdr3_nt: TGCAGTGCTCTGACTAGCGGGAGCACAGATACGCAGTATTTT
cdr3_aa: CSALTSGSTDTQYF

d_call: TRBD1
v_call: TRBV19
clone_size: -
j_call: TRBJ2-5
cdr3_nt: TGTGCCAGTAGTGGACGACTCGGGACAGGGAAAGAGACCCAGTACTTC
cdr3_aa: CASSGRLGTGKETQYF

d_call: TRBD1
v_call: TRBV19
clone_size: many
j_call: TRBJ1-5
cdr3_nt: TGTGCCAGCTCGGGACAGGGATATCCCAATCAGCCCCAGCATTTT
cdr3_aa: CASSGQGYPNQPQHF

d_call: -
v_call: TRBV5-4
clone_size: many
j_call: TRBJ2-1
cdr3_nt: TGTGCCAGCAGCCTGGACCGCCTCAATGAGCAGTTCTTC
cdr3_aa: CASSLDRLNEQFF

d_call: TRBD2
v_call: TRBV20-1
clone_size: many
j_call: TRBJ2-7
cdr3_nt: TGCAGTGCTACTCCATTTCTAGCGGGGAAGTACGAGCAGTACTTC
cdr3_aa: CSATPFLAGKYEQYF

d_call: TRBD1
v_call: TRBV7-9
clone_size: many
j_call: TRBJ1-5
cdr3_nt: TGTGCCAGCCAGGGACAGGGGAATCAGCCCCAGCATTTT
cdr3_aa: CASQGQGNQPQHF

d_call: TRBD2
v_call: TRBV30
clone_size: many
j_call: TRBJ2-7
cdr3_nt: TGTGCCTGGAGTCCAACGGGGCGGGAGGGCGGCAACGAGCAGTACTTC
cdr3_aa: CAWSPTGREGGNEQYF

d_call: -
v_call: TRBV19
clone_size: many
j_call: TRBJ2-6
cdr3_nt: TGTGCCAGTAGCCGCAGGGGCCGGTGGACTGGGGCCAACGTCCTGACTTTC
cdr3_aa: CASSRRGRWTGANVLTF

d_call: TRBD1
v_call: TRBV3-1
clone_size: many
j_call: TRBJ1-2
cdr3_nt: TGTGCCAGCAGCGGCCGACGACAGGGCGCCTATGGCTACACCTTC
cdr3_aa: CASSGRRQGAYGYTF

d_call: TRBD2
v_call: TRBV28
clone_size: -
j_call: TRBJ2-7
cdr3_nt: TGTGCCAGCAGTACCCGGACTAGCGGGAGTCCAGGGGAGCAGTACTTC
cdr3_aa: CASSTRTSGSPGEQYF

d_call: TRBD2
v_call: TRBV6-1
clone_size: many
j_call: TRBJ2-7
cdr3_nt: TGTGCCAGCGCGACTAGCGGGCATTCCTACGAGCAGTACTTC
cdr3_aa: CASATSGHSYEQYF

d_call: -
v_call: TRBV20-1
clone_size: many
j_call: TRBJ2-5
cdr3_nt: TGCAGTGCTAGAAGACCCGGGGATCTAGGAGAGACCCAGTACTTC
cdr3_aa: CSARRPGDLGETQYF

d_call: -
v_call: TRBV7-3
clone_size: many
j_call: TRBJ2-2
cdr3_nt: TGTGCCAGCAGCTTAAAAGTCTCAGACACCGGGGAGCTGTTTTTT
cdr3_aa: CASSLKVSDTGELFF

d_call: TRBD1
v_call: TRBV28
clone_size: -
j_call: TRBJ1-2
cdr3_nt: TGTGCCAGCAGCGGGACAGCCATAATTGGCTACACCTTC
cdr3_aa: CASSGTAIIGYTF

d_call: -
v_call: TRBV2
clone_size: many
j_call: TRBJ1-3
cdr3_nt: TGTGCCAGCAGAGGGGACAATGGAAACACCATATATTTT
cdr3_aa: CASRGDNGNTIYF

d_call: TRBD2
v_call: TRBV12-3/TRBV12-4
clone_size: many
j_call: TRBJ2-5
cdr3_nt: TGTGCCAGCAGTTTAGTAGGCGGGGGGGCTAGGGGGCAGACCCAGTACTTC
cdr3_aa: CASSLVGGGARGQTQYF

d_call: -
v_call: TRBV19
clone_size: many
j_call: TRBJ2-2
cdr3_nt: TGTGCCAGTAGTATACCCCGCGGGGGCAGACTGAACACCGGGGAGCTGTTTTTT
cdr3_aa: CASSIPRGGRLNTGELFF

d_call: -
v_call: TRBV5-6
clone_size: many
j_call: TRBJ1-4
cdr3_nt: TGTGCCAGCAGCTTGGGGCCTCCGGGGGTGGAGGAAAAACTGTTTTTT
cdr3_aa: CASSLGPPGVEEKLFF

d_call: -
v_call: TRBV20-1
clone_size: few
j_call: TRBJ2-1
cdr3_nt: TGCAGTGCTAATGAGAGAGGAATATACAATGAGCAGTTCTTC
cdr3_aa: CSANERGIYNEQFF

d_call: -
v_call: TRBV5-1
clone_size: many
j_call: TRBJ2-3
cdr3_nt: TGCGCCAGCAGCTTGGCACCTCTCGGGGAACGGGGAGCAGATACGCAGTATTTT
cdr3_aa: CASSLAPLGERGADTQYF

d_call: TRBD1
v_call: TRBV19
clone_size: many
j_call: TRBJ1-5
cdr3_nt: TGTGCCAGTAGCCCCTGGGGACAGGGTCTCAATCAGCCCCAGCATTTT
cdr3_aa: CASSPWGQGLNQPQHF

d_call: TRBD2
v_call: TRBV19
clone_size: -
j_call: TRBJ2-4
cdr3_nt: TGTGCCAGTAGTCGTACTGTACGGGAGGATCAGTACTTC
cdr3_aa: CASSRTVREDQYF

d_call: -
v_call: TRBV20-1
clone_size: many
j_call: TRBJ2-7
cdr3_nt: TGCAGTGGGGAGGGGGGGGGTTCCTACGAGCAGTACTTC
cdr3_aa: CSGEGGGSYEQYF

d_call: -
v_call: TRBV28
clone_size: -
j_call: TRBJ1-5
cdr3_nt: TGTGCCAGCAGTTTATGGGGATCTAGCAATCAGCCCCAGCATTTT
cdr3_aa: CASSLWGSSNQPQHF

d_call: -
v_call: TRBV3-1
clone_size: many
j_call: TRBJ1-6
cdr3_nt: TGTGCCAGCAGCCAAGAAGGCATATCTAATTCACCCCTCCACTTT
cdr3_aa: CASSQEGISNSPLHF

d_call: -
v_call: TRBV10-3
clone_size: many
j_call: TRBJ2-1
cdr3_nt: TGTGCCTCGGGGCAGAGTTCCTACAATGAGCAGTTCTTC
cdr3_aa: CASGQSSYNEQFF

d_call: -
v_call: TRBV6-1
clone_size: few
j_call: TRBJ2-3
cdr3_nt: TGTGCCAGCAGTGAAATTAGCGAAGATACGCAGTATTTT
cdr3_aa: CASSEISEDTQYF

d_call: -
v_call: TRBV10-3
clone_size: many
j_call: TRBJ2-1
cdr3_nt: TGTGCCATCATGCGGTCCAATGAGCAGTTCTTC
cdr3_aa: CAIMRSNEQFF

d_call: -
v_call: TRBV19
clone_size: few
j_call: TRBJ1-5
cdr3_nt: TGTGCCAGTAGTATCTCAACAGGGCCCAATCAGCCCCAGCATTTT
cdr3_aa: CASSISTGPNQPQHF

d_call: -
v_call: TRBV7-9
clone_size: many
j_call: TRBJ2-2
cdr3_nt: TGTGCCAGCAGCTTGAACTCCGGGGAGCTGTTTTTT
cdr3_aa: CASSLNSGELFF

d_call: -
v_call: TRBV2
clone_size: -
j_call: TRBJ2-2
cdr3_nt: TGTGCCAGCGGAGCTATCATGAGCACCGGGGAGCTGTTTTTT
cdr3_aa: CASGAIMSTGELFF

d_call: -
v_call: TRBV5-6
clone_size: many
j_call: TRBJ1-3
cdr3_nt: TGTGCCAGCACCGCCCGTGGAGCCTCTGGAAACACCATATATTTT
cdr3_aa: CASTARGASGNTIYF

d_call: -
v_call: TRBV2
clone_size: many
j_call: TRBJ2-7
cdr3_nt: TGTGCCAGCAACAATAGAGGAGACGAGCAGTACTTC
cdr3_aa: CASNNRGDEQYF